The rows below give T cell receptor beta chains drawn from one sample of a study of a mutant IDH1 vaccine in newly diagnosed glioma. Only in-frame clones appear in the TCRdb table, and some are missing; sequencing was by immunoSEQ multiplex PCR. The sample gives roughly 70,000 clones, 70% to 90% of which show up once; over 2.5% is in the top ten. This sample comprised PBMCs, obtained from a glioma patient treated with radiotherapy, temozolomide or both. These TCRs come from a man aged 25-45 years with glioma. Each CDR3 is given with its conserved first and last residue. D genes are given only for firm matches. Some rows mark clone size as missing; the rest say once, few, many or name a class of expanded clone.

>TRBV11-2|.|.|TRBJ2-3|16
TGTGCCAGCAGCTTAGAATGGGTGGGTAGCACAGATACGCAGTATTTT
CASSLEWVGSTDTQYF
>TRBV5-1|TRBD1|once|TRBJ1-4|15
TGCGCCAGCAGCCGGCAACAGGGGGAGGAAGAAAAACTGTTTTTT
CASSRQQGEEEKLFF
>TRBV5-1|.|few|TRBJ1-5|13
TGCGCCAGCAGCTTGGAACAGTTTCAGCCCCAGCATTTT
CASSLEQFQPQHF
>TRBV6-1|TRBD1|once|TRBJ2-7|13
TGTGCCAGCTCGGACAGGGGGTTCGACGAGCAGTACTTC
CASSDRGFDEQYF
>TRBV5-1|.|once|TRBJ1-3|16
TGCGCCAGCAGGATAGGGAGTACAACTTCTGGAAACACCATATATTTT
CASRIGSTTSGNTIYF
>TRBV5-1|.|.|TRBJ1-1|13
TGCGCCAGCAGCTTTCTACAGAACACTGAAGCTTTCTTT
CASSFLQNTEAFF
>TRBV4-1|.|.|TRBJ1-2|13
TGCGCCAGCAGCCAAGAGGGGGGGCTTGGCTACACCTTC
CASSQEGGLGYTF
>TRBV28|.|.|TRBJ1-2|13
TGTGCCAGCAGTCTTAGGCTGAACTATGGCTACACCTTC
CASSLRLNYGYTF
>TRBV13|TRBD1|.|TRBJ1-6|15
TGTGCCAGCAGCTTGGACCGGGACAGAAATTCACCCCTCCACTTT
CASSLDRDRNSPLHF
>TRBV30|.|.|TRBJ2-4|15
TGTGCCTGGAGTGTAGGCGGGGTTGCCAAAAACATTCAGTACTTC
CAWSVGGVAKNIQYF
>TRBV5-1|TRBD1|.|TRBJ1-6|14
TGCGCCAGCAGTTTGGGACAGCCTAATTCACCCCTCCACTTT
CASSLGQPNSPLHF
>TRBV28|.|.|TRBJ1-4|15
TGTGCCAGCAGGGGTCCAGGGAAAACTAATGAAAAACTGTTTTTT
CASRGPGKTNEKLFF
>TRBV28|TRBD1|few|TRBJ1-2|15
TGTGCCAGCAGTTTATCAGACAGGGGGAATTCTGGCTACACCTTC
CASSLSDRGNSGYTF
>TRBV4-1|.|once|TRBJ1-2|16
TGCGCCAGCAGCCACGTGCTTAAGGGCCCCAACTATGGCTACACCTTC
CASSHVLKGPNYGYTF
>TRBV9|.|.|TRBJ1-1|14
TGTGCCAGCAGGACGGGGGGCGCGGGCACTGAAGCTTTCTTT
CASRTGGAGTEAFF
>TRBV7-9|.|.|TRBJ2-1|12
TGTGCCAGCAGCTTAGGGGGTGGTGAGCAGTTCTTC
CASSLGGGEQFF
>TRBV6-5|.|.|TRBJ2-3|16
TGTGCCAGCAGTTACGGCCTGGCAGGGATCACAGATACGCAGTATTTT
CASSYGLAGITDTQYF
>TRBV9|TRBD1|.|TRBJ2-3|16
TGTGCCAGCAGCGTATTACGACAGGGGGCGAAAGATACGCAGTATTTT
CASSVLRQGAKDTQYF
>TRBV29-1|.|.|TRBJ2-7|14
TGCAGCGCCGAAGGCCCCGGAAACTCCTACGAGCAGTACTTC
CSAEGPGNSYEQYF
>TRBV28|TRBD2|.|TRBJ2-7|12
TGTGCCAGCAGTCAGTTGCGGGGGGGGCAGTACTTC
CASSQLRGGQYF
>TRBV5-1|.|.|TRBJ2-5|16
TGCGCCAGCAGCTTGTGGGGGTGGGTGACGGAAGAGACCCAGTACTTC
CASSLWGWVTEETQYF
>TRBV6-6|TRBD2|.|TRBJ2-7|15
TGTGCCAGCAGTTACGGGGGGGGTGGAGGATACGAGCAGTACTTC
CASSYGGGGGYEQYF
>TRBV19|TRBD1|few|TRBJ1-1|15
TGTGCCAGTAGTATGAACCGGGACAGGGCAAGAGAAGCTTTCTTT
CASSMNRDRAREAFF
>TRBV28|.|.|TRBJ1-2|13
TGTGCCAGCAACTTCAGGGAAGTGCGAGGCTACACCTTC
CASNFREVRGYTF
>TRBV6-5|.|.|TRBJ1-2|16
TGTGCCAGCAGTTACTCTACCGGGACAACCCCCTATGGCTACACCTTC
CASSYSTGTTPYGYTF
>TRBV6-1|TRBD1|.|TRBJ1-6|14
TGTGCCAGCTCGGGCAGGGGGCACGATTCACCCCTCCACTTT
CASSGRGHDSPLHF
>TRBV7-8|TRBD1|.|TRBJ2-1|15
TGTGCCAGCAGCTTCCGACAGGGGGCGTACAATGAGCAGTTCTTC
CASSFRQGAYNEQFF
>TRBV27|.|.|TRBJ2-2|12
TGTGCCAGCAGGCTGTACACCGGGGAGCTGTTTTTT
CASRLYTGELFF
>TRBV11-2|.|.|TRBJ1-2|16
TGTGCCAGCAGCCCCCTTACCGGGACACGTTCTGATGGCTACACCTTC
CASSPLTGTRSDGYTF
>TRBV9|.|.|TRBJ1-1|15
TGTGCCAGCAGCCCTCAGGGAATACGGTGGGTTGAAGCTTTCTTT
CASSPQGIRWVEAFF
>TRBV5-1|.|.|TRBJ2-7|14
TGCGCCAGCAGTTCCTCCGGGGGCCCCTACGAGCAGTACTTC
CASSSSGGPYEQYF
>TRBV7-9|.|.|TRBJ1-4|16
TGTGCCAGCAGCTTACTACGAGGCCTACTGGGTGAAAAACTGTTTTTT
CASSLLRGLLGEKLFF
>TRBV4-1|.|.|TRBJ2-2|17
TGCGCCAGCAGCCAAGGTAGATCCCTTTCGGGGACCGGGGAGCTGTTTTTT
CASSQGRSLSGTGELFF
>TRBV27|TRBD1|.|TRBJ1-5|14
TGTGCCAGCAGCCTCGGACAGGAGGCCCAGCCCCAGCATTTT
CASSLGQEAQPQHF
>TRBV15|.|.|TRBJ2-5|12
TGTGCCACCAGCAAGGGTCGGGAGACCCAGTACTTC
CATSKGRETQYF
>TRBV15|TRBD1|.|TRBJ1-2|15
TGTGCCACCAGCAGAGAGACAGGGTCCAACTATGGCTACACCTTC
CATSRETGSNYGYTF
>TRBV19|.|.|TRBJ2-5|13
TGTGCCAGTAGTATATTCATCGGGGAGACCCAGTACTTC
CASSIFIGETQYF
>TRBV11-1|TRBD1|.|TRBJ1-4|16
TGTGCCAGCACCTCCCTGCCGGGACAGGGGGGCGAAAAACTGTTTTTT
CASTSLPGQGGEKLFF
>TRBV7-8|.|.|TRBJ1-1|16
TGTGCCAGCAGTCAAACAGGGAACCCATGGAACACTGAAGCTTTCTTT
CASSQTGNPWNTEAFF
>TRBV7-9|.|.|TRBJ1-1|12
TGTGCCAGCAGCTCCGGGGGCACTGAAGCTTTCTTT
CASSSGGTEAFF
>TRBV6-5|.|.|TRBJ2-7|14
TGTGCCAGCAGTTACACCGGGACACCACACGAGCAGTACTTC
CASSYTGTPHEQYF
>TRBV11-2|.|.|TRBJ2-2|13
TGTGCCAGCAGCTTAAGGTACACCGGGGAGCTGTTTTTT
CASSLRYTGELFF
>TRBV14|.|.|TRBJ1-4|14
TGTGCCAGCAGCCAAGAGAGGGGATTAGAAAAACTGTTTTTT
CASSQERGLEKLFF
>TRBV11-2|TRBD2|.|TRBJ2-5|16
TGTGCCAGCAGCTTAGGGACTAGCGGGGGTCAGAAGACCCAGTACTTC
CASSLGTSGGQKTQYF
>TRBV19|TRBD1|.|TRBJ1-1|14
TGTGCCAGTAGTGCACAGGGGGCGCGGACTGAAGCTTTCTTT
CASSAQGARTEAFF
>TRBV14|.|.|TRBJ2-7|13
TGTGCCAGCAGCCAAGATCTGGGCTACGAGCAGTACTTC
CASSQDLGYEQYF
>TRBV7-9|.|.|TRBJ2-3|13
TGTGCCAGCAGCCCGATCCGGCAAGATACGCAGTATTTT
CASSPIRQDTQYF
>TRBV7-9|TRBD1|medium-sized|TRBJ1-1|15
TGTGCCAGCAGCACCACAGGGGCTTGGAACACTGAAGCTTTCTTT
CASSTTGAWNTEAFF
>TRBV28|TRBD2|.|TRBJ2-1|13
TGTGCCAGCGGACTAGCGGGGGGCGGTGAGCAGTTCTTC
CASGLAGGGEQFF
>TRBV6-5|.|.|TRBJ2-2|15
TGTGCCAGCAGTTACTCGCACGGGGAGGCCGGGGAGCTGTTTTTT
CASSYSHGEAGELFF
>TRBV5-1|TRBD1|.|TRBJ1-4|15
TGCGCCAGCAGCTTGGATGGGACAGGGAATGAAAAACTGTTTTTT
CASSLDGTGNEKLFF
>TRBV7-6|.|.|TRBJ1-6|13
TGTGCCAGCAGCTTAAGCGAGGGGTCGCCCCTCCACTTT
CASSLSEGSPLHF
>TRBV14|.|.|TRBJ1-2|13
TGTGCCAGCAGCCAATTAGGTCCCGGTGGCTACACCTTC
CASSQLGPGGYTF
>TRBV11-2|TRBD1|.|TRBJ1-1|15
TGTGCCAGCAGCTCACAGGGACAGGGGGATCCTGAAGCTTTCTTT
CASSSQGQGDPEAFF